The 30 T cell receptor beta chains reported below all come from one sample, sequenced in a study of blood T cell repertoires in COVID-19. Assay: immunoSEQ multiplex PCR; the TCRdb copy retains only in-frame clones and omits some. This sample has approximately 270,000 clones, with 80% to 90% found just once. Sequences were obtained from peripheral blood. Receptors originate from a woman aged 70-85 years with acute or convalescent COVID-19.

This clone was found a few times. The chain carries TRBV27 and TRBJ1-1; 9 bases fit TRBD1. From germline, CDR1 is MNHEY and CDR2 SMNVEV (reference sequence). V dropped 4 bases and J dropped 8; count of bases not matched to a gene: 8. This CDR3 contains 14 residues. In DNA form, the CDR3 reads TGTGCCAGCAGTTCCCACAGGGGGCGTTGGGAAGCTTTCTTT. It specifies CASSSHRGRWEAFF.

The chain couples TRBV5-4 to TRBJ1-1, with D perhaps matching TRBD1 (6 bases). Germline CDR1 is SGHNT and CDR2 is YYREEE (reference sequence). V was shortened by 0 bases and J by 11 bases, with 17 bases between the two germline ends. The CDR3 runs 14 residues. The CDR3 loop reads CASSLAGGRSKAFF. In DNA form, the CDR3 reads TGTGCCAGCAGCTTGGCTGGGGGCCGGAGTAAGGCTTTCTTT.

This rearrangement joins TRBV12-3 or TRBV12-4 to TRBJ1-2; no definite D call. There are 13 residues in the CDR3. V shed 1 base and J shed 12 bases, with 15 bases lying between them. As DNA, the CDR3 is TGTGCCAGCAGTTTAGGCAGGTCTTTTGGAAACACCTTC. Translation: CASSLGRSFGNTF.

This clone was observed a single time. This rearrangement joins TRBV6-5 to TRBJ1-6; D remains unclear. The length of the CDR3 is 13 residues. Trimming took off 0 bases at V and 12 bases at J, with 9 bases between the two ends. The germline V gene has CDR1 MNHEY and CDR2 SVGAGI. The CDR3 bases are TGTGCCAGCAGTTACTCGATCCGAGGACCCCTCCACTTT. This codes for CASSYSIRGPLHF.

This clone was recorded only once. The chain recombines TRBV19 with TRBJ2-3; 15 bases are a match to TRBD2. The CDR3 extends over 16 amino acids. In germline, CDR1 is LNHDA, CDR2 SQIVND (reference sequence). V gave up 6 bases and J gave up 6 bases; unmatched junction bases: 7. As DNA, the CDR3 is TGTGCCAGTAGGAAAGGGACTAGCGGGGGGATGGATACGCAGTATTTT. Translating gives CASRKGTSGGMDTQYF. Complete variable domain (other parts from reference TRBV19 and TRBJ2-3): DGGITQSPKYLFRKEGQNVTLSCEQNLNHDAMYWYRQDPGQGLRLIYYSQIVNDFQKGDIAEGYSVSREKKESFPLTVTSAQKNPTAFYLCASRKGTSGGMDTQYFGPGTRLTVL.

The chain couples TRBV27 to TRBJ2-7, with D possibly matching TRBD1 (5 bases). Germline assignment: CDR1 MNHEY and CDR2 SMNVEV (reference sequence). The CDR3 length is 16 residues. Trimming shortened V by 2 bases and J by 3 bases, and 17 bases separated the two germline ends. The CDR3 DNA reads as TGTGCCAGCAGTTTAAGGGGTCGGAGTAACCGCTACGAGCAGTACTTC. Protein: CASSLRGRSNRYEQYF.

The V and J genes are TRBV7-9 and TRBJ1-2; the match to TRBD1 covers 8 bases. The germline V gene has CDR1 SEHNR and CDR2 FQNEAQ (reference sequence). Trimming took 4 bases from V and 4 from J; bases not matched to a gene: 5. The CDR3 length is 14 residues. This CDR3 reads CASSSQGEGYGYTF. The CDR3 DNA reads TGTGCCAGCAGCTCACAGGGGGAGGGCTATGGCTACACCTTC.

The chain links TRBV4-1 to TRBJ1-1, with TRBD1 as a possible D gene (6 bases). Germline assignment: CDR1 MGHRA and CDR2 YSYEKL. Trimming left V 0 bases short and J 0 bases short, with 8 bases between. The CDR3 loop spans 15 amino acids. The CDR3 reads CASSQEGAVNTEAFF. CDR3 DNA sequence: TGCGCCAGCAGCCAAGAGGGGGCGGTGAACACTGAAGCTTTCTTT.

The gene calls are TRBV2 and TRBJ2-1; 9 nucleotides line up with TRBD1. Unmatched junction bases numbered 11, after V lost 6 bases and J lost 5 bases. CDR3 length equals 16 residues. CDR1 SNHLY and CDR2 FYNNEI come from the germline V gene. CDR3 nucleotides: TGTGCCAGCAGCGGGGACAGGGCCAGGAGCAACAATGAGCAGTTCTTC. It specifies CASSGDRARSNNEQFF.

In this sample, this clone turned up many times. The V gene is TRBV19, the J gene TRBJ2-1, with 11 bases aligning to TRBD2. The germline V gene encodes CDR1 LNHDA and CDR2 SQIVND (reference sequence). The V and J ends lost 3 bases and 9 bases, in that order; junction bases with no gene match: 7. The CDR3 runs to 15 residues. CDR3 residues: CASSIPSGGPGEQFF. CDR3 bases: TGTGCCAGTAGTATCCCTAGCGGGGGGCCGGGTGAGCAGTTCTTC. The complete variable domain, with remaining parts taken from reference TRBV19 and TRBJ2-1, reads DGGITQSPKYLFRKEGQNVTLSCEQNLNHDAMYWYRQDPGQGLRLIYYSQIVNDFQKGDIAEGYSVSREKKESFPLTVTSAQKNPTAFYLCASSIPSGGPGEQFFGPGTRLTVL.

This chain links TRBV9 with TRBJ1-1, with D maybe TRBD1 (6 bases). Germline V CDR1 and CDR2: SGDLS, YYNGEE. V shed 2 bases and J shed 3 bases, with 17 bases lying between them. The CDR3 is 16 residues long. As DNA, the CDR3 is TGTGCCAGCAGCGTCGGTATATCAGGGGCGGACACTGAAGCTTTCTTT. This encodes CASSVGISGADTEAFF. Looking up the rest from reference TRBV9 and TRBJ1-1 gives the full variable domain: DSGVTQTPKHLITATGQRVTLRCSPRSGDLSVYWYQQSLDQGLQFLIQYYNGEERAKGNILERFSAQQFPDLHSELNLSSLELGDSALYFCASSVGISGADTEAFFGQGTRLTVV.

This chain joins TRBV5-6 and TRBJ1-1; tentative D call: TRBD1 (5 bases). Trimming left V 6 bases short and J 4 bases short, with 10 bases between. The CDR3 has 12 residues. Germline V gives CDR1 SGHDT, CDR2 YYEEEE. The chain's CDR3 is CASTRRGTEAFF. In DNA form, the CDR3 reads TGTGCCAGCACCCGGAGGGGCACTGAAGCTTTCTTT.

This clone has just one count. The CDR3 reads CASGLSGMHGYTF. Written as DNA, the CDR3 is TGTGCTAGTGGTTTGTCGGGGATGCATGGCTACACCTTC. This chain uses TRBV12-5 with TRBJ1-2, with unresolved D. V dropped 2 bases and J dropped 6 bases, with 10 bases sitting between them. The CDR3 spans 13 residues. Per germline, CDR1 LGHNT and CDR2 FRNRAP.

This chain uses TRBV4-1 with TRBJ2-3; maybe TRBD1 (5 bases). The CDR3 is 17 residues long. From germline, CDR1 is MGHRA and CDR2 YSYEKL. Deletions cut 0 bases from V and 0 bases from J, with 13 bases between. The CDR3 DNA sequence: TGCGCCAGCAGCCAAGACTGGATGGGGCGTAGCACAGATACGCAGTATTTT. This encodes CASSQDWMGRSTDTQYF.

This clone has a handful of counts. The genes are TRBV5-4 and TRBJ1-1; no clear D. Germline values: CDR1 SGHNT, CDR2 YYREEE (reference sequence). V shed 4 bases and J shed 7 bases, with 11 bases lying between them. CDR3 length equals 12 residues. The CDR3 region is CASSRSNIEAFF. The CDR3 DNA follows: TGTGCCAGCAGCCGCAGTAATATTGAAGCTTTCTTT.

The genes are TRBV5-4 and TRBJ2-2, with a possible D match to TRBD1 (5 bases). V was clipped by 2 bases and J by 7 bases, with 12 bases between them. Per germline, CDR1 SGHNT and CDR2 YYREEE (reference sequence). The CDR3 sequence is 14 residues long. CDR3 protein: CASSLDRKGGELFF. The CDR3 DNA is TGTGCCAGCAGCTTAGACAGAAAGGGCGGGGAGCTGTTTTTT.

As DNA, the CDR3 is TGTGCCTGGAGTGTACTGATAGCAAATCAGCCCCAGCATTTT. It is translated as CAWSVLIANQPQHF. The chain links TRBV30 to TRBJ1-5; D gene ambiguous. Trimming left V 0 bases short and J 4 bases short, with 10 bases between. The CDR3 contains 14 residues. The V gene's germline CDR1 is GTSNPN and CDR2 SVGIG (reference sequence).

The chain employs TRBV6-5 and TRBJ2-7; no definite D call. Germline CDR1 reads MNHEY; CDR2 reads SVGAGI. The V and J ends lost 0 bases and 6 bases respectively, with 15 bases between them. The CDR3 has 15 residues. CDR3: CASSYSYDPATEQYF. The CDR3 region has the DNA TGTGCCAGCAGTTACTCGTACGACCCAGCGACCGAGCAGTACTTC.

This clone was detected once. This chain joins TRBV5-1 and TRBJ1-4, with 9 bases that match TRBD1. The V gene's germline CDR1 is SGHRS and CDR2 YFSETQ. V lost 4 bases and J lost 8; bases outside the gene matches: 9. The CDR3 runs 15 residues. CDR3 nucleotides: TGCGCCAGCAGCGTGCCGGGACAGGGATTCGAAAAACTGTTTTTT. Residues: CASSVPGQGFEKLFF.

The chain couples TRBV4-1 to TRBJ2-3, with TRBD2 identical over 9 bases. The V gene end was trimmed by 2 bases and the J gene end by 1 base; junction bases not matched to a gene: 4. CDR1 is MGHRA and CDR2 is YSYEKL in the germline V gene. There are 16 residues in the CDR3. Written as DNA, the CDR3 is TGCGCCAGCAGCCAATCCCCTAGCGGGGGCACAGATACGCAGTATTTT. Its protein product is CASSQSPSGGTDTQYF.

The chain couples TRBV19 to TRBJ1-5; no clear D. Per germline, CDR1 LNHDA and CDR2 SQIVND (reference sequence). V shed 9 bases and J shed 4 bases, with 13 bases lying between them. The CDR3 runs to 13 residues. The CDR3 coding sequence is TGTGCCAGACCACCCCGGGGAAATCAGCCCCAGCATTTT. Its translation: CARPPRGNQPQHF.

This chain links TRBV19 with TRBJ1-5; no definite D call. The CDR3 totals 13 residues. The germline V and J ends were trimmed by 9 bases and 9 bases, with 18 bases remaining between them. The V gene's germline CDR1 is LNHDA and CDR2 SQIVND (reference sequence). The CDR3 sequence is CASRTPISGPQHF. CDR3 bases: TGTGCCAGCCGCACTCCTATCTCGGGGCCCCAGCATTTT.

The count of this clone is one. The chain carries TRBV5-4 and TRBJ2-3; D gene ambiguous. The CDR3 totals 12 residues. Germline V gene lookup returns CDR1 SGHNT and CDR2 YYREEE (reference sequence). The V end was cut by 2 bases, the J end by 7 bases, with 8 bases between. The CDR3 loop is CASSLGEHTQYF. Written as DNA, the CDR3 is TGTGCCAGCAGCTTAGGAGAGCATACGCAGTATTTT.

The table lists this clone with a count of one. This specimen includes other DNA sequences encoding the same CDR3. The J gene is TRBJ1-2, the V gene TRBV5-4; D uncertain. Trimming took off 0 bases at V and 0 bases at J, with 6 bases between the two ends. The CDR3 extends over 14 amino acids. Germline CDR1 reads SGHNT; CDR2 reads YYREEE (reference sequence). This CDR3 reads CASSLGSANYGYTF. CDR3 bases: TGTGCCAGCAGCTTGGGGTCGGCTAACTATGGCTACACCTTC.

This clone was seen more than once but under ten times. The chain employs TRBV14 and TRBJ1-6; a weak D match, TRBD1 (5 bases). V lost 4 bases, J lost 11 bases, and 12 bases lay in between. Looked up from germline, CDR1 is SGHDN and CDR2 is FVKESK. This CDR3 region has 13 residues. The CDR3 DNA reads TGTGCCAGCAGCCTAGGCCGGGGGACACCCCTCCACTTT. Protein product: CASSLGRGTPLHF.

The V gene is TRBV6-5, the J gene TRBJ2-7, with 7 positions matching TRBD1. The CDR3 is 13 amino acids. The V gene's germline CDR1 is MNHEY and CDR2 SVGAGI. The J segment lost 5 bases and the V segment lost 5 bases, leaving 6 bases of the junction unmatched. DNA for the CDR3: TGTGCCAGCAGTAATAACAGGGGCAACGAGCAGTACTTC. It yields the protein CASSNNRGNEQYF.

This sequence joins TRBV20-1 and TRBJ2-3; D unclear. Between the trimmed V and J ends, which lost 6 bases and 2 bases, there was a span of 6 bases. The CDR3 runs to 11 residues. Germline V lookup: CDR1 DFQATT, CDR2 SNEGSKA (reference sequence). The CDR3 DNA is TGCAGTGCCGGTTCCACAGATACGCAGTATTTT. Protein product: CSAGSTDTQYF.

In its sample, this clone was seen a few times. Here the CDR3 reads CASSFEFSTEAFF. Written as DNA, the CDR3 is TGTGCCAGCAGCTTTGAATTCAGCACTGAAGCTTTCTTT. The chain is built from TRBV7-2 and TRBJ1-1; D is undetermined. Trimming cost V 3 bases and J 4 bases, with 9 bases left between them. This CDR3 is built from 13 residues. From germline, CDR1 is SGHTA and CDR2 FQGNSA.

The V call is TRBV6-1, the J call TRBJ1-2; weak D call: TRBD1 (6 bases). Trimming stripped 3 bases from V and 5 bases from J, with 13 bases between. The length of the CDR3 is 14 residues. Germline CDR1 is MNHNS and CDR2 is SASEGT. The CDR3 loop is CASSDLTGTYGYTF. The DNA of the CDR3 is TGTGCCAGCAGTGACCTTACAGGGACGTATGGCTACACCTTC.

This chain connects TRBV6-5 to TRBJ1-2, with a possible D match to TRBD1 (5 bases). V lost 7 bases to trimming and J lost 0 bases, with 15 bases between them. There are 15 residues in the CDR3. Germline CDR1 is MNHEY and CDR2 is SVGAGI. The CDR3 sequence: CASTTAIIPNYGYTF. The CDR3 nucleotides read TGTGCCAGCACGACAGCGATCATCCCTAACTATGGCTACACCTTC.